Shown below are 30 T cell receptor delta chains from a single sample sequenced in a study of gamma-delta chains in newborns, infants, children (dated by TCRdb to between 2018 and 2021). TCRdb names Illumina MiSeq as the instrument used. TCRdb called clones anew from the public reads via CATT; matching DNA rows were later pooled. For this sample there are some 10,000 delta-chain clones; roughly 8% appear just once. Together, the top ten hold about 3.8% of the sample. Sequencing was done on a sample of blood. All receptors come from a child who was a newborn, infant or young child, either healthy, febrile or measles-vaccinated (not recorded which).

This clone was seen a few times. One junction end does not reproduce the germline sequence, and a read error may be involved. The V call is TRDV2, the J call TRDJ1, with 8 positions matching TRDD3. The CDR3 runs 14 residues. Germline V gives CDR1 GEAIGNYY, CDR2 EKD. The CDR3 coding sequence is TGTGCCTGTAACACACTGGGGGTCCCCGATAAACTCATCTTT. As protein: CACNTLGVPDKLIF.

This clone came up a few times. The genes are TRDV2 and TRDJ1, with 7 bases fitting TRDD3. This CDR3 comprises 17 residues. From germline, CDR1 is GEAIGNYY and CDR2 EKD. Trimming took 0 bases from V and 0 from J; bases not matched to a gene: 9. Written as DNA, the CDR3 is TGTGCCTGTGACACCCTGGGGGGGCCACTACACACCGATAAACTCATCTTT. Translation gives CACDTLGGPLHTDKLIF.

The sample holds a few counts of this clone. This chain uses TRDV2 with TRDJ1; D gene uncertain. This CDR3 is 15 amino acids long. V gave up 1 base and J gave up 0 bases, with 11 bases separating them. The germline CDR1 and CDR2 sequences are GEAIGNYY and EKD. This CDR3 reads CACDTVGKDTDKLIF. The DNA for the CDR3 is TGTGCCTGTGACACGGTCGGAAAGGACACCGATAAACTCATCTTT.

This chain connects TRDV2 to TRDJ1; 8 bases align to TRDD3. In the absence of a J gene in TCRdb, the DNA was matched to germline to assign it here. V lost 3 bases to trimming and J lost 0 bases; unmatched junction nucleotides: 11. The CDR3 runs to 17 residues. Germline CDR1 and CDR2: GEAIGNYY and EKD. CDR3 DNA: TGTGCCTGTGACCCCGTCGTACTGGGGGGGAACACCGATAAACTCATCTTT. Its protein product is CACDPVVLGGNTDKLIF.

This clone was picked up a small number of times. The chain recombines TRDV2 with TRDJ1; 10 nucleotides align to TRDD3. V shed 3 bases and J 6 bases; nucleotides not matched to a gene: 15. The CDR3 is 17 amino acids. Germline loops: CDR1 GEAIGNYY, CDR2 EKD. The CDR3 loop is CACDLLGDRLGNNKLIF. The DNA for the CDR3 is TGTGCCTGTGACCTACTGGGGGATCGTTTGGGCAACAATAAACTCATCTTT.

This clone has more than one count but fewer than ten. Additional DNA sequences in this sample encode the identical CDR3. The chain combines TRDV2 with TRDJ3, with 7 bases aligning to TRDD3. Germline V CDR1 and CDR2: GEAIGNYY, EKD. The CDR3 sequence is 19 residues long. Trimming cost V 0 bases and J 5 bases; bases outside gene matches: 12. The CDR3: CACDTVTTTGDGDTRQMFF. In DNA form, the CDR3 reads TGTGCCTGTGACACCGTAACTACTACTGGGGATGGGGACACCCGACAGATGTTTTTC.

This clone has a handful of counts. DNA for the CDR3: TGTGCCTGTGACACTTTACCGGCGAGGGAAGATCAAACTACGTACACCGATAAACTCATCTTT. Translation: CACDTLPAREDQTTYTDKLIF. The V and J genes are TRDV2 and TRDJ1; D gene ambiguous. CDR3 length equals 21 residues. V shed 1 base and J shed 0 bases, with 29 bases lying between them. CDR1 GEAIGNYY and CDR2 EKD come from the germline V gene.

This chain connects TRDV2 to TRDJ3, with TRDD3 identical over 12 bases. Germline CDR1 and CDR2: GEAIGNYY and EKD. The CDR3 extends over 22 amino acids. The trim removed 1 base at V and 0 bases at J, leaving 12 bases unmatched. For the CDR3, the DNA is TGTGCCTGTGACACGGGGGGTCTGGGGGATACGTGGAGCTCCTGGGACACCCGACAGATGTTTTTC. Protein: CACDTGGLGDTWSSWDTRQMFF.

The V call is TRDV2, the J call TRDJ1; 10 nucleotides agree with TRDD3. Germline V CDR1 and CDR2: GEAIGNYY, EKD. This CDR3 spans 16 amino acids. J was trimmed by 0 bases and V by 3 bases; bases with no gene match: 6. The DNA of the CDR3 is TGTGCCTGTGACCCCTTACTGGGGGATTACACCGATAAACTCATCTTT. This codes for CACDPLLGDYTDKLIF.

No call was made for the V gene; the J gene is TRDJ1; no check of the table's D call, TRDD3, against the DNA was made. The CDR3 extends over 22 amino acids. The chain's CDR3 is CACDTVSGGYDKTPPPATKLIF. The DNA of the CDR3 is TGTGCCTGTGACACCGTTTCTGGGGGATACGATAAAACCCCCCCCCCCGCTACTAAACTCATCTTT.

This clone was detected only a few times. V is TRDV2 and J is TRDJ1; weak D call: TRDD3 (6 bases). Germline V lookup: CDR1 GEAIGNYY, CDR2 EKD. The CDR3 covers 15 residues. The ends were cut back, 0 bases at V and 3 bases at J, with 13 bases in the middle. This chain's CDR3 is CACDTLVGGSDKLIF. DNA for the CDR3: TGTGCCTGTGACACCCTAGTGGGGGGCTCCGATAAACTCATCTTT.

This clone was recorded a few times. Other DNA sequences of this sample code for an identical CDR3. The V and J genes are TRDV2 and TRDJ1; the D gene is possibly TRDD3 (5 bases). Germline CDR1 is GEAIGNYY and CDR2 is EKD. Trimming cost V 1 base and J 5 bases, with 13 bases left between them. The CDR3 runs to 14 residues. The CDR3 loop reads CACDTVRGRDKLIF. The CDR3 DNA follows: TGTGCCTGTGACACGGTAAGGGGACGTGATAAACTCATCTTT.

This clone was counted between two and nine times. V and J are TRDV2 and TRDJ1; 8 positions agree with TRDD3. V shed 0 bases and J 0 bases; nucleotides not matched to a gene: 8. Germline assignment: CDR1 GEAIGNYY and CDR2 EKD. The CDR3 has 17 residues. Here the CDR3 reads CACDTVELGDHTDKLIF. The CDR3, as DNA: TGTGCCTGTGACACCGTTGAGCTGGGGGACCACACCGATAAACTCATCTTT.

This clone was detected only a few times. CDR3 coding DNA: TGTGCCTGTGACACCCTCCCGGATAGATCCCCCTCCTGGGACACCCGACAGATGTTTTTC. Protein: CACDTLPDRSPSWDTRQMFF. This chain joins TRDV2 and TRDJ3, with D possibly TRDD3 on 5 matching bases. Germline V gives CDR1 GEAIGNYY, CDR2 EKD. Trimming took 0 bases from V and 0 from J, leaving 17 bases between them. The CDR3 has 20 residues.

In its sample, this clone was seen a few times. This rearrangement joins TRDV2 to TRDJ1; TRDD3 aligns across 11 bases. Losses at the gene ends were 6 bases for V and 0 bases for J; bases not matched to a gene: 11. Germline V gene sequence: CDR1 GEAIGNYY, CDR2 EKD. This CDR3 comprises 17 residues. The CDR3 DNA sequence: TGTGCCTGTAAAGTACTGGGGGATAGAGGGGACACCGATAAACTCATCTTT. Translated, it gives CACKVLGDRGDTDKLIF.

The chain uses TRDV2 and TRDJ1; the match to TRDD3 covers 8 bases. V was clipped by 0 bases and J by 3 bases; unmatched bases: 11. CDR3 length: 17 residues. The germline gives CDR1 GEAIGNYY, CDR2 EKD. CDR3 bases: TGTGCCTGTGACACCGTTGGGAGGGATACGGGGGCCGATAAACTCATCTTT. It yields the protein CACDTVGRDTGADKLIF.

This clone was counted only a few times. Other DNA sequences in this sample translate to the same CDR3. The J gene is TRDJ1, the V gene TRDV2, with 8 bases matching TRDD3. The CDR3 totals 15 residues. Looked up from germline, CDR1 is GEAIGNYY and CDR2 is EKD. J was trimmed by 1 base and V by 7 bases; bases with no gene match: 10. The CDR3 here is CACEPLLGGTDKLIF. In DNA, the CDR3 is TGTGCCTGCGAACCTTTACTGGGGGGCACCGATAAACTCATCTTT.

V and J are TRDV2 and TRDJ4; weak D call: TRDD3 (6 bases). The CDR3 is 15 residues long. The germline CDR1 and CDR2 sequences are GEAIGNYY and EKD. Trimming shortened V by 0 bases and J by 5 bases, and 18 bases separated the two germline ends. CDR3 coding DNA: TGTGCCTGTGACACCCTACTGGGCCCGGGGAGCCCCCTGATCTTT. As protein: CACDTLLGPGSPLIF.

By proportion, this clone is medium-sized. The V and J genes are TRDV2 and TRDJ1; D is unclear. Germline V gene data show CDR1 as GEAIGNYY and CDR2 as EKD. The CDR3 consists of 16 residues. Between the trimmed V and J ends, which lost 0 bases and 0 bases, there was a span of 13 bases. The chain's CDR3 is CACDTVGRINTDKLIF. CDR3 DNA: TGTGCCTGTGACACCGTAGGCCGGATTAACACCGATAAACTCATCTTT.

This clone was seen more than once but under ten times. The chain carries TRDV2 and TRDJ1, with 7 positions matching TRDD3. Germline V gives CDR1 GEAIGNYY, CDR2 EKD. The CDR3 totals 15 residues. V lost 0 bases and J lost 1; bases outside the gene matches: 4. CDR3 sequence reads: CACDTLGVLTDKLIF. In nucleotides, the CDR3 is TGTGCCTGTGACACCCTGGGGGTCCTCACCGATAAACTCATCTTT.

As regards this clone: This may stem from a read error, because a much larger clone lies one nucleotide away. The CDR3 here is CACDAALGDTGKLIF. The CDR3 DNA sequence: TGTGCCTGTGACGCCGCGCTGGGGGATACGGGTAAACTCATCTTT. The V gene is TRDV2, the J gene TRDJ1, with 12 bases matching TRDD3. After removal of 3 bases from V and 7 bases from J, the junction contained 8 bases not matched to a gene. Germline V gives CDR1 GEAIGNYY, CDR2 EKD. This CDR3 has 15 residues.

This clone is labeled as medium-sized. The same CDR3 arises from other DNA sequences in this sample as well. This chain connects TRDV2 to TRDJ1; 7 positions match TRDD3. Germline V gene sequence: CDR1 GEAIGNYY, CDR2 EKD. The CDR3 has 14 amino acids. After removal of 1 base from V and 2 bases from J, the junction contained 3 bases not matched to a gene. CDR3 nucleotide sequence: TGTGCCTGTGACACTCTGGGGGGTACCGATAAACTCATCTTT. Its translation: CACDTLGGTDKLIF.

The V and J genes are TRDV2 and TRDJ1; 7 positions agree with TRDD3. V lost 0 bases and J lost 0; bases outside the gene matches: 12. CDR1 and CDR2 from the germline V gene are GEAIGNYY and EKD. The CDR3 spans 18 residues. The CDR3 nucleotides are TGTGCCTGTGACACCTTAGGAGCCGGGATACCGTACACCGATAAACTCATCTTT. This codes for CACDTLGAGIPYTDKLIF.

The genes are TRDV2 and TRDJ1, with 8 nucleotides matching TRDD3. V was clipped by 3 bases and J by 0 bases; unmatched bases: 17. Germline CDR1 and CDR2: GEAIGNYY and EKD. The CDR3 runs 19 residues. CDR3 sequence: CACDSVGLRGIEYTDKLIF. For the CDR3, the DNA is TGTGCCTGTGACTCCGTCGGACTGCGGGGGATAGAGTACACCGATAAACTCATCTTT.

This clone was detected a few times. The J gene is TRDJ3, the V gene TRDV2; 9 bases agree with TRDD3. This CDR3 comprises 19 residues. The V gene end was trimmed by 2 bases and the J gene end by 0 bases; junction bases not matched to a gene: 7. The germline CDR1 and CDR2 sequences are GEAIGNYY and EKD. The CDR3: CACDIILGDGSWDTRQMFF. The CDR3 nucleotides are TGTGCCTGTGACATTATACTGGGGGACGGCTCCTGGGACACCCGACAGATGTTTTTC.

This clone came up a few times. The rearrangement links TRDV2 to TRDJ1, with 11 nucleotides matching TRDD3. V lost 3 bases, J lost 7 bases, and 6 bases stayed unmatched. From germline, CDR1 is GEAIGNYY and CDR2 EKD. The CDR3 has 14 amino acids. CDR3 sequence reads: CACDVLGDMGKLIF. CDR3 in DNA: TGTGCCTGTGACGTACTGGGGGATATGGGTAAACTCATCTTT.

Note on this clone: Other DNA sequences in this sample translate to the same CDR3. J is TRDJ1 and V is TRDV2; 9 nucleotides line up with TRDD3. With V trimmed by 2 bases and J by 0 bases, 3 bases remained unmatched. This CDR3 is built from 15 residues. The V gene's germline CDR1 is GEAIGNYY and CDR2 EKD. The CDR3 region is CACDKLGDYTDKLIF. In DNA form, the CDR3 reads TGTGCCTGTGACAAGCTGGGGGATTACACCGATAAACTCATCTTT.

In this sample, this clone turned up a few times. A much larger clone differs by one base, so this may be a read error. Distinct nucleotide sequences in the sample also encode this CDR3. This chain connects TRDV2 to TRDJ1; 10 nucleotides line up with TRDD3. Trimming at V came to 2 bases and at J to 2 bases, leaving 1 base not matched to a gene. The CDR3 covers 14 residues. CDR1 and CDR2 from the germline V gene are GEAIGNYY and EKD. The CDR3 region is CACDKLGDTDKLIF. The CDR3 DNA reads as TGTGCCTGTGACAAACTGGGGGATACCGATAAACTCATCTTT.

This clone was picked up a small number of times. Sequence at one end of the junction differs from germline and may be a read error. V is TRDV2 and J is TRDJ1, with unresolved D. The CDR3 runs 14 residues. Per germline, CDR1 GEAIGNYY and CDR2 EKD. The CDR3 DNA follows: TGTGCCTGTGGCACCGTGGACCACACCGATAAACTCATCTTT. Amino acids: CACGTVDHTDKLIF.

This clone turned up a few times. V gene TRDV2 combines with J gene TRDJ3, with 9 bases fitting TRDD3. Trimming cost V 3 bases and J 2 bases; bases outside gene matches: 19. Germline CDR1 GEAIGNYY, CDR2 EKD. This CDR3 has 22 amino acids. The CDR3 nucleotides read TGTGCCTGTGACTCCATACTGGGGGACGGCTACCCGGGGGCCTGGGACACCCGACAGATGTTTTTC. Protein: CACDSILGDGYPGAWDTRQMFF.